The 14 T cell receptor beta chains below were found in one sample sequenced in a study of blood T cell repertoires in COVID-19. TCRdb's table, derived via immunoSEQ multiplex PCR, lists solely in-frame clones and lacks some. This sample carries approximately 470,000 clones, approximately 85% of them seen once, and the ten largest clones take 3.2%. The sample comprised peripheral blood. These receptors were obtained from a human donor in a cohort sampled during active COVID-19.

The V and J genes are TRBV6-4 and TRBJ1-2; 10 positions match TRBD1. Germline V lookup: CDR1 MRHNA, CDR2 SNTAGT. The CDR3 is 13 residues long. Germline trimming cut 6 bases from V and 5 bases from J; bases unmatched to any gene: 3. CDR3: CASRGQGKYGYTF. CDR3 nucleotides: TGTGCCAGCAGGGGACAGGGGAAGTATGGCTACACCTTC.

CDR3 sequence reads: CASSEDRGPNQPQHF. CDR3 nucleotides: TGCGCCAGCAGCGAGGACAGGGGCCCCAATCAGCCCCAGCATTTT. The chain couples TRBV5-1 to TRBJ1-5, with TRBD1 matching 9 bases. The germline V gene encodes CDR1 SGHRS and CDR2 YFSETQ. With 4 bases clipped from V and 3 bases from J, the junction kept 5 bases outside the gene matches. This CDR3 has 15 amino acids.

The V gene is TRBV27, the J gene TRBJ2-5; a weak D match, TRBD2 (6 bases). The CDR3 is 14 amino acids. Germline loops: CDR1 MNHEY, CDR2 SMNVEV (reference sequence). V lost 5 bases to trimming and J lost 9 bases, with 19 bases between them. Here the CDR3 reads CASSPDLSAGSQYF. CDR3 bases: TGTGCCAGCAGTCCTGACCTATCTGCGGGGTCCCAGTACTTC.

This clone was observed a single time. This chain uses TRBV10-3 with TRBJ2-1; 10 bases agree with TRBD2. Germline V gene data show CDR1 as ENHRY and CDR2 as SYGVKD. Trimming cost V 4 bases and J 2 bases; bases outside gene matches: 2. CDR3 length equals 15 residues. Written as DNA, the CDR3 is TGTGCCATCAGTGTCACTAGCGGGACCTACAATGAGCAGTTCTTC. This gives the protein CAISVTSGTYNEQFF.

The rearrangement joins TRBV11-2 to TRBJ2-1; TRBD1 agrees at 8 bases. CDR3 size: 13 residues. The trim removed 5 bases at V and 10 bases at J, leaving 7 bases unmatched. Germline assignment: CDR1 SGHAT and CDR2 FQNNGV. The CDR3 nucleotides read TGTGCCAGCAGCCCGACAGGGGCTGGGGAGCAGTTCTTC. It codes for CASSPTGAGEQFF.

This clone was seen once. The rearrangement links TRBV20-1 to TRBJ2-7; tentative D call: TRBD2 (6 bases). In germline, CDR1 is DFQATT, CDR2 SNEGSKA (reference sequence). The CDR3 covers 11 residues. Trimming cost V 5 bases and J 5 bases, with 10 bases left between them. CDR3 nucleotides: TGCAGTGCTGTGACGGGGGACGAGCAGTACTTC. This gives the protein CSAVTGDEQYF.

This clone has a single count. The chain has TRBV7-2 and TRBJ2-5; possibly TRBD2 for D (7 bases). The CDR3 is made up of 15 amino acids. The V gene's germline CDR1 is SGHTA and CDR2 FQGNSA. V was clipped by 5 bases and J by 5 bases, with 18 bases between them. This chain's CDR3 is CASSPERGGEETQYF. The CDR3 coding sequence is TGTGCCAGCAGCCCCGAGAGGGGGGGCGAGGAGACCCAGTACTTC.

This clone was picked up one time. The rearrangement links TRBV6-4 to TRBJ2-2; D might be TRBD1 (5 bases). There are 14 residues in the CDR3. The V gene's germline CDR1 is MRHNA and CDR2 SNTAGT. The ends were cut back, 7 bases at V and 0 bases at J, with 9 bases in the middle. CDR3 DNA sequence: TGTGCCAGCAAGTTACAGGCGAACACCGGGGAGCTGTTTTTT. Residues: CASKLQANTGELFF.

This chain joins TRBV5-6 and TRBJ1-5; TRBD1 is a possible D gene (5 bases). Germline V gives CDR1 SGHDT, CDR2 YYEEEE. This CDR3 has 15 residues. V lost 4 bases to trimming and J lost 5 bases, with 16 bases between them. CDR3: CASSPRGGYDQPQHF. CDR3 nucleotide sequence: TGTGCCAGCAGCCCCCGCGGGGGTTACGATCAGCCCCAGCATTTT. Complete variable domain (other parts from reference TRBV5-6 and TRBJ1-5): DAGVTQSPTHLIKTRGQQVTLRCSPKSGHDTVSWYQQALGQGPQFIFQYYEEEERQRGNFPDRFSGHQFPNYSSELNVNALLLGDSALYLCASSPRGGYDQPQHFGDGTRLSIL.

The rearrangement joins TRBV5-1 to TRBJ2-2, with 16 bases lining up with TRBD2. CDR1 and CDR2 from the germline V gene are SGHRS and YFSETQ. The length of the CDR3 is 17 residues. The V and J ends lost 4 bases and 6 bases, in that order; junction bases with no gene match: 6. The CDR3 nucleotides are TGCGCCAGCAGCCTGGGACTAGCGGGAGGGCTACCCGGGGAGCTGTTTTTT. Encoded protein: CASSLGLAGGLPGELFF.

This sequence joins TRBV28 and TRBJ2-6, with TRBD1 matching over 10 bases. Germline V gene data show CDR1 as MDHEN and CDR2 as SYDVKM. Trimming took 9 bases from V and 2 from J; bases not matched to a gene: 7. The CDR3 runs 16 residues. In DNA form, the CDR3 reads TGTGCCAGTCATGCCGGGACAGGGGCTGGGGCCAACGTCCTGACTTTC. This encodes CASHAGTGAGANVLTF.

V usage is TRBV28 and J usage is TRBJ2-1; TRBD1 aligns across 7 bases. The CDR3 is 14 residues long. Per the germline V gene, CDR1 is MDHEN and CDR2 is SYDVKM. Trimming removed 5 bases from V and 3 bases from J; junction bases left unmatched: 4. CDR3 in DNA: TGTGCCAGCAGTCCAGGGACAGTCTACAATGAGCAGTTCTTC. Translated, it gives CASSPGTVYNEQFF.

The gene calls are TRBV5-8 and TRBJ2-3, with D possibly matching TRBD2 (6 bases). V dropped 4 bases and J dropped 1 base, with 16 bases sitting between them. CDR1 and CDR2 from the germline V gene are SGHTS and YDEGEE. The CDR3 loop spans 16 amino acids. CDR3 coding DNA: TGTGCCAGCAGCCCGGTCTGGGGGGATGGCACAGATACGCAGTATTTT. Protein: CASSPVWGDGTDTQYF.

This clone showed up just a few times. The chain uses TRBV7-9 and TRBJ2-3, with D possibly being TRBD1 (6 bases). Germline V gene data show CDR1 as SEHNR and CDR2 as FQNEAQ (reference sequence). V was shortened by 0 bases and J by 2 bases, with 9 bases between the two germline ends. The CDR3 totals 15 residues. This chain's CDR3 is CASSLAGTHTDTQYF. The CDR3 DNA follows: TGTGCCAGCAGCTTAGCGGGGACACACACAGATACGCAGTATTTT.